This T cell receptor (beta chain) derives from a study of long-term antiretroviral therapy in people with HIV (dated by TCRdb to the early 2020s). Concerning the study at large: Collection of the earliest samples took place about a decade ahead of the 2015 WHO recommendation for immediate ART, at a time when ART was typically delayed until CD4 counts fell. This retrospective serial study examined whether starting ART and sustained HIV suppression were associated with changes in the composition and diversity of the TRB repertoire in peripheral blood. From some 27 adults with confirmed HIV infection, the cohort provided fewer than 200 cryopreserved PBMC samples, gathered serially across a mean of around 6 years (range 1-12). Among the 25 to 35 participants with HIV, over nine were female. No cross-contamination during QIAcube processing was seen in test extractions of a monoclonal T-cell line run alongside roughly 30 polyclonal samples. Beyond this particular receptor, the publication reports: Samples dated from the mid-2000s to the late 2010s, and the ART regimens used may be less effective than current ones. Unsorted PBMC were profiled instead of sorted CD4+ and CD8+ T cells because pre-ART samples had limited cell numbers. The repertoire was dominated across all time points by expanded TRB clones identified before ART initiation, although this dominance was seen to fluctuate and to decrease in many PLHIV after ART. No data were available on ART adherence, viral resistance or therapy changes, limiting inferences about post-ART repertoire changes. Because PBMC availability was limited, only the TCR beta chain was sequenced, with no alpha chain pairing. Starting ART was linked to a significant rise in TRB diversity, yet even after long-term ART the diversity remained significantly lower than in transplant donor controls. Compared with controls, HIV repertoires had narrower CDR3 length ranges, and the network structure pointed to an antigen-experienced repertoire that shifted only slightly toward naive after ART.

To be included, a participant needed at least one PBMC sample from before ART initiation plus at least two post-ART samples. All participants with HIV were treated in the United States of America. Cryopreserved samples of roughly 0.85-11 million PBMC were thawed and washed before DNA extraction. At the time of the earliest PBMC sample, participants with HIV were aged between roughly 20 and 54 years. PBMC samples from each participant spanned 1-4 timepoints before ART initiation and 2-8 timepoints after ART initiation, with a median of 7 samples. For every participant, serial HIV viral load, CD4+ T-cell count, ART history and demographic data were obtained. Genomic DNA was extracted from unsorted PBMC with a Qiagen kit on a QIAcube, processed in batches of 12 samples. In regard to this clone: Its antigen is not yet known. No base quality information exists; no much larger clone differs at one position.

The immunoSEQ hsTCRB v3.0 assay was used at survey level resolution to sequence the TRB variable region. A depth of about 40,000-55,000 T-cell genomes per sample was targeted for TRB sequencing. An Illumina MiSeq with a v3 150-cycle kit was used to sequence the pooled TRB libraries. Concerning the study's data processing: Repertoire analysis was performed in R inside a reproducible Nextflow workflow that covered QC, data transformation and analysis. LymphoSeq2, an R package for exploring AIRR-Seq data, was used to implement the custom analyses. A few samples that produced fewer than 5000 total TRB sequences were removed, so some 190 HIV repertoires were analyzed. Among the 180 or so HIV repertoires that were kept, around 59 were collected before ART initiation and some 130 were collected after ART initiation. Repertoires were downsampled to 5000 TRB nucleotide sequences, with summary statistics averaged over 100 downsampling iterations. Only TRB sequences with CDR3 regions of at least seven amino acids were retained for analysis. Diversity was measured with a Shannon entropy-derived clonality score and the Gini coefficient. In the repertoire networks, any two of the top 5000 CDR3 amino acid sequences were linked whenever the two sequences differed by an edit distance of one. GLIPH2 predicted antigen specificity groups and MHC restriction for TRB CDR3 amino acid sequences. To flag known associations with CMV, EBV, HIV or tissue antigens, CDR3 amino acid sequences were compared against VDJdb and McPAS-TCR. Pre-ART, post-ART and control groups were compared with Wilcoxon signed-rank tests and Holm-Bonferroni correction. As stored in TCRdb, this immuneACCESS dataset retains in-frame rearrangements with V and J assigned. A fraction of the clones does not appear; measured against another copy, unresolved V genes explain less than half of the discrepancy, and the remainder lacks a known reason. V and J calls and clone size follow that table, whereas D and trimming were derived from the DNA. The sample table lists 20,000 to 25,000 clones, approximately 88% of them with a count of one. Clones ranked in the top ten supply 8.8% of the sample.

This TCR came from a woman aged 40 to 50 with HIV. The input for sequencing was unsorted PBMCs, taken 1.2 years after starting antiretroviral therapy.

The DNA is as follows: TGTGCCAGCAGCGTAGGACAGGCCTCTGGAAACACCATATATTTT. It is translated as CASSVGQASGNTIYF. Here the chain combines TRBV9 and TRBJ1-3, and TRBD1 may be the D gene, going by 6 matching bases. CDR1 and CDR2 were assigned from the germline V gene as SGDLS and YYNGEE. Including cysteine and phenylalanine, the CDR3 has 15 amino acids. Only CDR3 DNA is held: 45 bases, read in frame from base 1. At the junction V is shortened by 0 bases and J by 0 bases, with 7 bases in between.